This TCR beta chain comes out of a study of regulatory T cells in long-lasting Graves disease. Overall study context: Persistent Graves' disease required over 5 years of antithyroid drugs and positive TSH receptor antibodies.

Time point reported: persistent/refractory GD, antithyroid drugs over 5 years with positive TRAb. With RNA extracted from PBMCs as input, the TCR library was made. The patients included were those that came from an endocrinology department in Xi'an, China. Worth noting for this clonotype: No antigen is known for it.

Overall study findings and caveats: The TCR repertoire of persistent Graves' patients was less diverse than that of newly diagnosed ones.

Per the germline V gene, CDR1 is SGHTA and CDR2 is FQGNSA. V was cut by 5 bases and J by 3 bases, with 11 bases left in between. The CDR3 consists of 14 residues. HTBI primers from iRepertoire and Arm-PCR of CDR3 regions yielded the TCR beta libraries. Original processing notes: Samples revealed 60 to 70 TRBV and roughly 15 TRBJ segments. TCRdb passed the multiplex PCR reads through MiXCR, listing each CDR3 protein once. The V and J calls and clone size come from TCRdb's table, not from the authors' own analysis. The top ten hold roughly an eighth of the sample, which has 350,000 to 500,000 distinct CDR3 sequences, 21% seen once.

This chain links TRBV7-2 with TRBJ2-1, with D unclear. The TCR originated in a female donor with Graves disease. Material: peripheral blood mononuclear cells (PBMCs), obtained when the disease was refractory, from a patient treated with antithyroid drugs. The CDR3 DNA reads as TGTGCCAGCAGCCCCCGGGCCTACTACAATGAGCAGTTCTTC. Its protein product is CASSPRAYYNEQFF.